Sequencing of this T cell receptor (beta chain) was carried out in a study of T cell repertoires in cytomegalovirus infection (dated by TCRdb to about 2019). Turning to the overall study: The peptide stimulations were aimed at well-studied HLA-B-restricted epitopes as well as recently identified HLA-C-restricted CMV epitopes, whose presentation resists viral immunomodulation. The HLA type of each donor mattered for the analysis, because public TCR beta signatures pointed to carriage of CMV infection along with the matching HLA type.

This sample's treatment or condition label indicates: in vitro stimulation with specific CMV peptide epitopes to enrich CMV-specific T cells. In its sample, this clonotype was seen a few times. Which antigen it targets is not known. The record has no base qualities; no much larger clone is one base away. The run used an Illumina HiSeq 1500. The raw public reads went through TCRdb reprocessing: fastp at Q25, MiXCR clone calling, in-frame beta chains kept. Merged by CDR3 protein, the rows form single entries marked with the most common genes and DNA. In this sample the table shows roughly 920,000 distinct CDR3 sequences, roughly a third of which occur a single time. Roughly 13% of the sample goes to the ten largest clones. Summary of the overall study and its limitations: In the ex vivo response, HLA-C-restricted CMV-specific TCR beta clonotypes were dominant, and in two of eight donors the single most frequent clonotype came from this HLA-C-restricted group. In both this cohort and an independent cohort of 300 to 450 donors, the cumulative frequency of public TCR beta family members distinguished carriers of CMV infection plus the relevant HLA type.

Relative to germline, V is 3 bases shorter and J is 5 bases shorter, with 16 bases between their ends. The germline V gene (reference sequence) yields LNHDA for CDR1 and SQIVND for CDR2. The CDR3 measures 15 amino acids from cysteine to phenylalanine. Just CDR3 DNA is preserved here, 45 bases in frame from base 1. This clonotype was obtained from a human donor in good health (CMV status not recorded). Some clones in this sample may be carry-over from other donors' samples. The chain links TRBV19 with TRBJ2-5; the D region is possibly TRBD1 or TRBD2, each matching across 5 bases. The sequencing used cultured CD8+ T cells from PBMCs, collected from culture after CMV antigen stimulation. CDR3 sequence: CASSMLGTLGETQYF. The bases are TGTGCCAGTAGTATGCTCGGGACGCTGGGGGAGACCCAGTACTTC.